This T cell receptor (beta chain) was sequenced for a study of blood T cell repertoires in COVID-19. Clones were read by immunoSEQ multiplex PCR, and TCRdb kept only the in-frame ones, dropping some. The sample yields 100,000 to 150,000 clones, around 89% seen once. Germline-derived CDR1 and CDR2 are SEHNR and FQNEAQ (reference sequence). The CDR3 extends over 16 amino acids. The trim removed 4 bases at V and 5 bases at J, leaving 11 bases unmatched. What was sequenced was peripheral blood. V gene TRBV7-9 combines with J gene TRBJ1-1, with TRBD1 identical over 9 bases. This TCR came from a human donor in a cohort sampled during active COVID-19. The chain's CDR3 is CASSSSGTGKRTEAFF. CDR3 DNA sequence: TGTGCCAGCAGCTCCTCCGGGACAGGGAAAAGGACTGAAGCTTTCTTT.